A single sample is the source of the 5 T cell receptor beta chains below, sequenced in a study of PD-1 blockade in classical Hodgkin lymphoma. Every patient was affected by relapse after autologous stem cell transplantation, while exposure to brentuximab vedotin was not uniform. Using immunoSEQ multiplex PCR, the repertoire was profiled, and TCRdb retains in-frame clones only, with some absent. The profile shows around 41,000 clones, 60% to 85% of them singletons. The source material was peripheral blood mononuclear cells (PBMCs), sampled at baseline. The receptors here all came from a human donor with classical Hodgkin lymphoma.

This chain joins TRBV6-6 and TRBJ1-4; TRBD1 is a possible D gene (6 bases). V was cut by 7 bases and J by 5 bases, with 8 bases left in between. Germline values: CDR1 MNHNY, CDR2 SVGAGI (reference sequence). This CDR3 spans 12 amino acids. Written as DNA, the CDR3 is TGTGCCAGCAATACAGGGAATGAAAAACTGTTTTTT. Translating gives CASNTGNEKLFF.

The chain uses TRBV27 and TRBJ1-6; TRBD1 matches at 10 bases. The CDR3 extends over 15 amino acids. The V and J ends lost 5 bases and 9 bases, in that order; junction bases with no gene match: 7. Germline assignment: CDR1 MNHEY and CDR2 SMNVEV (reference sequence). The CDR3 DNA sequence: TGTGCCAGCAGTCCACTAGGGACAGGGGTTTCACCCCTCCACTTT. The encoded protein is CASSPLGTGVSPLHF.

The V and J genes are TRBV6-1 and TRBJ1-3; the D is unclear. Germline values: CDR1 MNHNS, CDR2 SASEGT. Trimming removed 3 bases at V and 0 bases at J, with 12 bases between. The CDR3 consists of 16 residues. The CDR3 here is CASSDGPLFSGNTIYF. The CDR3 DNA follows: TGTGCCAGCAGTGACGGCCCGTTATTCTCTGGAAACACCATATATTTT.

This clone was recorded once. V usage is TRBV7-2 and J usage is TRBJ2-7; 7 bases line up with TRBD1. CDR1 SGHTA and CDR2 FQGNSA come from the germline V gene. J was trimmed by 2 bases and V by 3 bases; bases with no gene match: 1. The CDR3 totals 13 residues. CDR3 in amino acids: CASSFTGAYEQYF. CDR3 DNA: TGTGCCAGCAGCTTCACAGGGGCCTACGAGCAGTACTTC.

The CDR3 nucleotides read TGTGCCAGCAGGCGGGAGGGCCCCTACGAGCAGTACTTC. It yields the protein CASRREGPYEQYF. This chain uses TRBV2 with TRBJ2-7; 9 positions match TRBD2. J was trimmed by 2 bases and V by 6 bases; bases with no gene match: 2. Germline V lookup: CDR1 SNHLY, CDR2 FYNNEI. The CDR3 covers 13 residues.